Listed below are T cell receptor beta chains from one sample, sequenced in a study of patients and donors after allogeneic stem cell transplantation. TCRdb reprocessed the RT-PCR reads with MiXCR, giving one entry per CDR3 protein. The table has 160,000 or so distinct CDR3 sequences, approximately 24% seen once; the top ten hold roughly 26%. The specimen was blood, either unsorted or a sorted T cell fraction (not recorded which). Source of these receptors: a human donor who was either an allogeneic HSCT recipient or a stem cell or donor lymphocyte infusion donor (not recorded which). It is not recorded whose cells these are; they may come from a transplant donor. CDR3s include the opening cysteine and the closing phenylalanine or tryptophan. A D gene is named only where the DNA matches it firmly. Rows may omit the clone size; those that give it use once, few, many or a size class.

j_call d_call v_call clone_size cdr3_aa cdr3_nt
TRBJ2-5 TRBD2 TRBV4-2 few CASRPSGGTQETQYF TGTGCCAGCCGACCTAGCGGGGGGACCCAAGAGACCCAGTACTTC
TRBJ1-1 NA TRBV5-1 few CASSAGPPDNEAFF TGCGCCAGCAGCGCGGGACCCCCCGATAATGAAGCTTTCTTT
TRBJ1-4 TRBD1 TRBV12-3/TRBV12-4 many CASSLRGGEEKLFF TGTGCCAGCAGTCTAAGAGGGGGCGAGGAAAAACTGTTTTTT
TRBJ2-1 TRBD2 TRBV6-5 NA CASSYSTSGGRSYNEQFF TGTGCCAGCAGTTACTCGACTAGCGGGGGGCGCTCCTACAATGAGCAGTTCTTC
TRBJ1-2 NA TRBV6-5 once CASRSYQYYGYTF TGTGCCAGCAGGAGTTACCAATACTATGGCTACACCTTC
TRBJ1-4 TRBD1 TRBV5-1 many CASSLYPGQAATNEKLFF TGCGCCAGCAGCTTGTATCCTGGACAGGCCGCAACTAATGAAAAACTGTTTTTT
TRBJ2-3 NA TRBV7-8 NA CASSLWGGTPTDTQYF TGTGCCAGCAGCTTATGGGGCGGGACCCCCACAGATACGCAGTATTTT
TRBJ1-2 TRBD1 TRBV20-1 NA CSAGGQANYGYTF TGCAGTGCCGGGGGACAGGCTAACTATGGCTACACCTTC
TRBJ1-2 TRBD1 TRBV20-1 NA CSAREQGGRGLYGYTF TGCAGTGCTAGAGAACAGGGTGGCAGGGGGCTGTATGGCTACACCTTC
TRBJ2-6 NA TRBV27 NA CASSPLYGVNLPGANVLTF TGTGCCAGCAGCCCTTTGTACGGGGTAAACCTTCCTGGGGCCAACGTCCTGACTTTC
TRBJ1-6 NA TRBV7-2 many CASSLAGTGHSPLHF TGTGCCAGCAGCTTAGCCGGGACGGGGCATTCACCCCTCCACTTT
TRBJ1-5 NA TRBV12-3/TRBV12-4 few CASSLLGADHQPQHF TGTGCCAGCAGTTTACTGGGGGCCGACCATCAGCCCCAGCATTTT
TRBJ1-2 NA TRBV3-1 few CASKPKLQGPYGYTF TGTGCCAGCAAACCCAAATTACAGGGACCTTATGGCTACACCTTC
TRBJ2-2 TRBD2 TRBV2 few CASKREYTGELFF TGTGCCAGCAAGCGGGAGTACACCGGGGAGCTGTTTTTT
TRBJ1-1 NA TRBV14 NA CASSQRGLNTEAFF TGTGCCAGCAGCCAACGAGGGTTGAACACTGAAGCTTTCTTT
TRBJ1-3 TRBD1 TRBV7-2 NA CASQPGQGHTIYF TGTGCCAGCCAACCGGGACAGGGGCACACCATATATTTT
TRBJ2-7 TRBD2 TRBV29-1 NA CSVETSGRATGEQYF TGCAGCGTTGAGACTAGCGGGAGGGCGACCGGCGAGCAGTACTTC
TRBJ2-7 NA TRBV20-1 few CSARGDWTGSYEQYF TGCAGTGCTAGAGGGGATTGGACTGGCTCCTACGAGCAGTACTTC
TRBJ2-5 NA TRBV7-9 NA CASSWTFQETQYF TGTGCCAGCAGCTGGACATTCCAAGAGACCCAGTACTTC
TRBJ2-3 TRBD2 TRBV15 few CATSRFRLAGSTDTQYF TGTGCCACCAGCCGCTTCCGACTAGCGGGGAGCACAGATACGCAGTATTTT
TRBJ1-1 NA TRBV6-2/TRBV6-3 NA CASSSERPLNTEAFF TGTGCCAGCAGTTCGGAACGTCCCCTGAACACTGAAGCTTTCTTT
TRBJ2-7 NA TRBV15 few CATSRSTVGDSYEQYF TGTGCCACCAGCCGAAGTACAGTGGGGGACTCCTACGAGCAGTACTTC
TRBJ1-3 NA TRBV29-1 few CSVVESSGNTIYF TGCAGCGTTGTGGAAAGCTCTGGAAACACCATATATTTT
TRBJ1-2 NA TRBV5-5 few CASTAELYLNYGYTF TGTGCCAGCACAGCGGAACTCTACCTTAACTATGGCTACACCTTC
TRBJ2-7 TRBD1 TRBV3-1 few CASSLTGVGYYEQYF TGTGCCAGCAGCTTAACAGGGGTGGGCTACTACGAGCAGTACTTC
TRBJ2-3 NA TRBV5-1 NA CASSLSQGVTDTQYF TGCGCCAGCAGCTTGAGCCAGGGTGTCACAGATACGCAGTATTTT
TRBJ1-3 NA TRBV6-5 NA CASSSSWDGNTIYF TGTGCCAGCAGCTCTAGCTGGGATGGAAACACCATATATTTT
TRBJ2-3 NA TRBV6-5 few CASSYYPLGDTGTDTQYF TGTGCCAGCAGTTACTATCCACTGGGGGATACGGGCACAGATACGCAGTATTTT
TRBJ2-1 TRBD2 TRBV20-1 NA CSAREGLAGPNEQFF TGCAGTGCTAGAGAGGGACTAGCGGGACCCAATGAGCAGTTCTTC
TRBJ2-5 TRBD2 TRBV7-2 NA CASSRKLSGGAETQYF TGTGCCAGCAGCCGTAAATTAAGCGGGGGGGCAGAGACCCAGTACTTC
TRBJ2-1 NA TRBV29-1 NA CSVTRNYEQFF TGCAGCGTTACCCGCAACTATGAGCAGTTCTTC
TRBJ1-5 NA TRBV27 NA CASSGGNSNQPQHF TGTGCCAGCAGTGGGGGGAATTCCAATCAGCCCCAGCATTTT
TRBJ1-1 TRBD1 TRBV2 NA CASSFTGENTEAFF TGTGCCAGCAGTTTTACAGGGGAGAACACTGAAGCTTTCTTT